Listed below are T cell receptor beta chains from one sample, sequenced in a study of cytomegalovirus exposure and HLA in healthy donors. Method: immunoSEQ multiplex PCR; TCRdb's copy keeps in-frame clones and lacks some. Counted here are some 200,000 clones, roughly 9.5% occurring once; the ten biggest clones make up less than 1.5%. The sequenced sample consisted of PBMCs. All receptors derive from a young woman in good health and CMV-seropositive. Both conserved end residues are part of each CDR3. A D gene is named only where the DNA matches it firmly. Clone size is shown for a subset of rows, as once, few, many or a class of expanded clone.

clone size: few; J gene: TRBJ1-1; D gene: NA; V gene: TRBV14; CDR3 protein: CASSQRTTTEAFF; CDR3 DNA: TGTGCCAGCAGCCAGAGGACAACCACTGAAGCTTTCTTT
clone size: NA; J gene: TRBJ2-7; D gene: NA; V gene: TRBV4-1; CDR3 protein: CASSNPVAASRSEQYF; CDR3 DNA: TGCGCCAGCAGCAATCCGGTGGCGGCGTCACGGAGCGAGCAGTACTTC
clone size: NA; J gene: TRBJ2-3; D gene: NA; V gene: TRBV2; CDR3 protein: CASSKTVSSTDTQYF; CDR3 DNA: TGTGCCAGCAGCAAAACAGTCAGTAGCACAGATACGCAGTATTTT
clone size: NA; J gene: TRBJ1-1; D gene: NA; V gene: TRBV18; CDR3 protein: CASSLGRTEAFF; CDR3 DNA: TGTGCCAGCTCACTTGGCAGGACTGAAGCTTTCTTT
clone size: NA; J gene: TRBJ2-2; D gene: NA; V gene: TRBV29-1; CDR3 protein: CSVVYSLNTGELFF; CDR3 DNA: TGCAGCGTTGTGTACTCTCTGAACACCGGGGAGCTGTTTTTT
clone size: few; J gene: TRBJ1-5; D gene: NA; V gene: TRBV6-6; CDR3 protein: CASSYAAGGNQPQHF; CDR3 DNA: TGTGCCAGCAGTTACGCGGCAGGGGGCAATCAGCCCCAGCATTTT
clone size: few; J gene: TRBJ2-7; D gene: NA; V gene: TRBV7-9; CDR3 protein: CASRGTQHPYEQYF; CDR3 DNA: TGTGCCAGCAGGGGGACTCAACATCCCTACGAGCAGTACTTC
clone size: NA; J gene: TRBJ2-7; D gene: TRBD2; V gene: TRBV19; CDR3 protein: CASKSGRETYEQYF; CDR3 DNA: TGTGCCAGTAAGAGCGGGAGGGAGACCTACGAGCAGTACTTC
clone size: NA; J gene: TRBJ2-3; D gene: NA; V gene: TRBV9; CDR3 protein: CASSVVPGDTQYF; CDR3 DNA: TGTGCCAGCAGCGTAGTTCCCGGGGATACGCAGTATTTT
clone size: few; J gene: TRBJ1-5; D gene: NA; V gene: TRBV2; CDR3 protein: CASSDGNQPQHF; CDR3 DNA: TGTGCCAGCAGTGACGGGAATCAGCCCCAGCATTTT
clone size: NA; J gene: TRBJ1-4; D gene: NA; V gene: TRBV19; CDR3 protein: CASSLPTDLTELFF; CDR3 DNA: TGTGCCAGTAGTCTCCCGACAGACCTGACGGAACTGTTTTTT
clone size: NA; J gene: TRBJ2-5; D gene: NA; V gene: TRBV30; CDR3 protein: CAWSVQYQETQYF; CDR3 DNA: TGTGCCTGGAGTGTACAGTACCAAGAGACCCAGTACTTC
clone size: NA; J gene: TRBJ1-1; D gene: TRBD1; V gene: TRBV27; CDR3 protein: CASRTGSRTEAFF; CDR3 DNA: TGTGCCAGCAGGACAGGGAGTAGGACTGAAGCTTTCTTT
clone size: NA; J gene: TRBJ2-2; D gene: TRBD2; V gene: TRBV2; CDR3 protein: CASIKDSGIAGELFF; CDR3 DNA: TGTGCCAGCATCAAAGATAGCGGGATCGCCGGGGAGCTGTTTTTT
clone size: few; J gene: TRBJ2-3; D gene: TRBD2; V gene: TRBV6-1; CDR3 protein: CASSARTSGRAPDTQYF; CDR3 DNA: TGTGCCAGCAGTGCTCGGACTAGCGGGAGAGCCCCAGATACGCAGTATTTT
clone size: few; J gene: TRBJ2-7; D gene: TRBD2; V gene: TRBV19; CDR3 protein: CASTIGLGGVYEQYF; CDR3 DNA: TGTGCCAGTACCATCGGTTTGGGAGGGGTCTACGAGCAGTACTTC
clone size: few; J gene: TRBJ1-4; D gene: NA; V gene: TRBV18; CDR3 protein: CASSVQGDNEKLFF; CDR3 DNA: TGTGCCAGCTCAGTACAGGGTGATAATGAAAAACTGTTTTTT
clone size: NA; J gene: TRBJ2-5; D gene: TRBD1; V gene: TRBV6-5; CDR3 protein: CASSPWTGEETQYF; CDR3 DNA: TGTGCCAGCAGCCCTTGGACAGGGGAAGAGACCCAGTACTTC
clone size: few; J gene: TRBJ1-4; D gene: NA; V gene: TRBV19; CDR3 protein: CATHITGMVSNEKLFF; CDR3 DNA: TGTGCCACCCACATTACAGGGATGGTATCTAATGAAAAACTGTTTTTT
clone size: few; J gene: TRBJ2-2; D gene: NA; V gene: TRBV7-8; CDR3 protein: CASSLEGVYASTGELFF; CDR3 DNA: TGTGCCAGCAGCTTAGAAGGGGTCTATGCTTCGACCGGGGAGCTGTTTTTT
clone size: few; J gene: TRBJ2-3; D gene: NA; V gene: TRBV5-1; CDR3 protein: CASSLEAQAYTDTQYF; CDR3 DNA: TGCGCCAGCAGCTTGGAAGCCCAAGCGTACACAGATACGCAGTATTTT
clone size: NA; J gene: TRBJ2-7; D gene: NA; V gene: TRBV6-6; CDR3 protein: CASSPPPGYEQYF; CDR3 DNA: TGTGCCAGCAGTCCTCCCCCCGGCTACGAGCAGTACTTC